The TCR beta chain described here comes from a study of T cells after yellow fever vaccination. Study findings and constraints: CD4 and CD8 compartments shared a small share of clonotypes.

This clonotype has more than one count but fewer than ten. Antigen unknown. TCRdb called the 5' RACE reads again in MiXCR, with one record for every CDR3 protein. The sample holds 120,000 or so distinct CDR3 sequences, over 12% seen once. Germline V lookup: CDR1 SGHRS, CDR2 YFSETQ. The V segment lost 0 bases and the J segment 6 bases; nucleotides outside the gene matches: 9. This CDR3 contains 16 residues. This TCR came from a man aged 18 to 30 who received the YFV17D yellow fever vaccine. The specimen was CD8+ T cells sorted from PBMCs, collected 5 days after the yellow fever booster vaccination. J is TRBJ2-1 and V is TRBV5-1; 7 bases map to TRBD2. CDR3 sequence (DNA): TGCGCCAGCAGCTTGGGATATCGGGGGGAACGCAATGAGCAGTTCTTC. This gives the protein CASSLGYRGERNEQFF.